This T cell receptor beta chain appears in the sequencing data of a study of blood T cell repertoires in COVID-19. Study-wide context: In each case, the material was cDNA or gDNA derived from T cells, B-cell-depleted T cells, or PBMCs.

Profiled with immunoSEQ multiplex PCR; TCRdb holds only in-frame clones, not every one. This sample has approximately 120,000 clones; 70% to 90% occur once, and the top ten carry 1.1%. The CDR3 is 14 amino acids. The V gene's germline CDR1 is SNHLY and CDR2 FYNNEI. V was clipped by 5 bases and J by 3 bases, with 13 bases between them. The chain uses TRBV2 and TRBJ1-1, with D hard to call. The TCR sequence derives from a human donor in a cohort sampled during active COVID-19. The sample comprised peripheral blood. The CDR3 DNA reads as TGTGCCAGCAGTCATCGATTCCAGGACACTGAAGCTTTCTTT. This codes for CASSHRFQDTEAFF.